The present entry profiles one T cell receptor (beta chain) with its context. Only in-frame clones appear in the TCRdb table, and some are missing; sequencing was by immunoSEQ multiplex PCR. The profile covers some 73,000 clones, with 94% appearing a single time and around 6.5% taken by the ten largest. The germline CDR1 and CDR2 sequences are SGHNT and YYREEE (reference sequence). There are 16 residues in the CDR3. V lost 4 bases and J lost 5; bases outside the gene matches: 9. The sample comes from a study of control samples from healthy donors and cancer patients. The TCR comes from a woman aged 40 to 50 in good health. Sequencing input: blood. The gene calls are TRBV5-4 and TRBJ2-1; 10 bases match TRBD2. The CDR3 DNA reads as TGTGCCAGCAGCCTAACCGGACTAGCGGCTAACAATGAGCAGTTCTTC. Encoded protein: CASSLTGLAANNEQFF.